This TCR beta chain was identified during a study of cytomegalovirus exposure and HLA in healthy donors. Findings of the study overall: TCR association rates varied by HLA locus in a later analysis, with DRB1 highest and HLA-C lowest.

Turning to this clone: The antigen is not known.

Germline CDR1 SGHVS, CDR2 FQNEAQ. The CDR3 is 15 residues long. V lost 5 bases to trimming and J lost 3 bases, with 17 bases between them. Primers for the PCR totalled 60 Vbeta and 13 Jbeta. Using immunoSEQ multiplex PCR, the repertoire was profiled, and TCRdb retains in-frame clones only, with some absent. The repertoire holds tens of thousands of clones, with around 64% as singletons. The sample was PBMCs. This clonotype was obtained from a woman aged 45-60 years in good health and CMV-seronegative. The gene calls are TRBV7-8 and TRBJ2-7, with a weak D call TRBD2 (6 bases). The CDR3 nucleotides read TGTGCCAGCAGCGCGGACGGGCGAGCGGGCTACGAGCAGTACTTC. Translated: CASSADGRAGYEQYF.